These T cell receptor beta chains were read from a single sample in a study of CD8 T cells in ankylosing spondylitis. From the 5' RACE reads, TCRdb called clonotypes with MiXCR, one entry per CDR3 protein. Of hundreds of thousands of distinct CDR3 sequences listed, 20% to 30% are singletons. The sequenced sample was blood, either unsorted or a sorted T cell fraction (not recorded which). The source is a male donor with ankylosing spondylitis. Each CDR3 is given with its conserved first and last residue. The order of the fields is clone size, D gene, V gene, J gene, CDR3 DNA, CDR3 protein. The D gene is left open where the match is weak. Not all rows give a size; the values are once, few, many and, for expanded clones, a class.

clone_size: NA; d_call: NA; v_call: TRBV18; j_call: TRBJ2-1; cdr3_nt: TGTGCCAGCTCACCGGGGAAGGGGGGACTCCATGAGCAGTTCTTC; cdr3_aa: CASSPGKGGLHEQFF
clone_size: NA; d_call: NA; v_call: TRBV2; j_call: TRBJ1-1; cdr3_nt: TGTGCCAGCAGTGTGGAGGACACTGAAGCTTTCTTT; cdr3_aa: CASSVEDTEAFF
clone_size: NA; d_call: NA; v_call: TRBV10-3; j_call: TRBJ2-3; cdr3_nt: TGTGCCATCAGTGATCAGGTACCAGATACGCAGTATTTT; cdr3_aa: CAISDQVPDTQYF
clone_size: NA; d_call: NA; v_call: TRBV5-1; j_call: TRBJ2-3; cdr3_nt: TGCGCCAGCAAGCAGGGTCTCGAAATGGGCACAGATACGCAGTATTTT; cdr3_aa: CASKQGLEMGTDTQYF
clone_size: few; d_call: NA; v_call: TRBV10-3; j_call: TRBJ2-5; cdr3_nt: TGTGCCATCAGTGAAGGGGGGTGGCAAGAGACCCAGTACTTC; cdr3_aa: CAISEGGWQETQYF
clone_size: few; d_call: TRBD2; v_call: TRBV7-2; j_call: TRBJ2-2; cdr3_nt: TGTGCCAGCAGCAAAGGACTAGCGGGGACCGGGGAGCTGTTTTTT; cdr3_aa: CASSKGLAGTGELFF
clone_size: NA; d_call: NA; v_call: TRBV20-1; j_call: TRBJ2-1; cdr3_nt: TGCAGTGCTAGAAGCCCCCTAGTCGGCGTCTCCTACAATGAGCAGTTCTTC; cdr3_aa: CSARSPLVGVSYNEQFF
clone_size: many; d_call: NA; v_call: TRBV9; j_call: TRBJ2-1; cdr3_nt: TGCGCCAGCAGCGTGGGGGGCGGGAGTTACAATGAGCAGTTCTTC; cdr3_aa: CASSVGGGSYNEQFF
clone_size: few; d_call: NA; v_call: TRBV28; j_call: TRBJ2-1; cdr3_nt: TGTGCCAGCAGTTTAACCACAGAGTACAATGAGCAGTTCTTC; cdr3_aa: CASSLTTEYNEQFF
clone_size: NA; d_call: TRBD1; v_call: TRBV6-4; j_call: TRBJ2-5; cdr3_nt: TGTGCCAGCAGTATATCAGGGGGAGAGACCCAGTACTTC; cdr3_aa: CASSISGGETQYF
clone_size: NA; d_call: NA; v_call: TRBV24-1; j_call: TRBJ2-1; cdr3_nt: TGTGCCACCAGCCCCCCTAGCGCCAAAGAGCAGTTCTTC; cdr3_aa: CATSPPSAKEQFF
clone_size: few; d_call: TRBD2; v_call: TRBV20-1; j_call: TRBJ2-1; cdr3_nt: TGCAGTCCCGGGAGCGGGGAGGAGCAGTTCTTC; cdr3_aa: CSPGSGEEQFF
clone_size: NA; d_call: NA; v_call: TRBV7-2; j_call: TRBJ2-5; cdr3_nt: TGTGCCAGCAGCTTACGACCAAAGGAGACCCAGTACTTC; cdr3_aa: CASSLRPKETQYF
clone_size: few; d_call: NA; v_call: TRBV5-1; j_call: TRBJ2-5; cdr3_nt: TGCGCCAGCAGCTTGCCCTCTCAAGAGACCCAGTACTTC; cdr3_aa: CASSLPSQETQYF
clone_size: NA; d_call: NA; v_call: TRBV20-1; j_call: TRBJ1-2; cdr3_nt: TGCAGTGCTAGAGAATCAGGATACTATGGCTACACCTTC; cdr3_aa: CSARESGYYGYTF
clone_size: once; d_call: TRBD2; v_call: TRBV6-1; j_call: TRBJ2-1; cdr3_nt: TGTGCCAGCAAGACGGGAGGGCCCTACAATGAGCAGTTCTTC; cdr3_aa: CASKTGGPYNEQFF
clone_size: once; d_call: TRBD1; v_call: TRBV2; j_call: TRBJ1-6; cdr3_nt: TGTACCAGCAGTCGTGGACCGGGACAGGGCGCGGGTTGGAATTCACCCCTCCACTTT; cdr3_aa: CTSSRGPGQGAGWNSPLHF
clone_size: NA; d_call: NA; v_call: TRBV20-1; j_call: TRBJ2-1; cdr3_nt: TGCAGTGCTGAGAAGGGAATCCCCTACAATGAGCAGTTCTTC; cdr3_aa: CSAEKGIPYNEQFF
clone_size: NA; d_call: NA; v_call: TRBV11-2; j_call: TRBJ1-1; cdr3_nt: TGTGCCAGCAGCCCGATGACTGAAGCTTTCTTT; cdr3_aa: CASSPMTEAFF
clone_size: NA; d_call: NA; v_call: TRBV5-1; j_call: TRBJ2-7; cdr3_nt: TGCGCCAGCAGCTTGGAGGACAGCGAGCAGTACTTC; cdr3_aa: CASSLEDSEQYF
clone_size: NA; d_call: NA; v_call: TRBV14; j_call: TRBJ1-2; cdr3_nt: TGTGCCAGCAGCCAGGGGGCTGGTGGCTACACCTTC; cdr3_aa: CASSQGAGGYTF
clone_size: few; d_call: TRBD2; v_call: TRBV10-3; j_call: TRBJ2-1; cdr3_nt: TGTGCCATCAGGACGGAGGGGCGGGAGTCCTTCTCCTACAATGAGCAGTTCTTC; cdr3_aa: CAIRTEGRESFSYNEQFF
clone_size: NA; d_call: TRBD2; v_call: TRBV20-1; j_call: TRBJ2-1; cdr3_nt: TGCAGGGCTAAGGCCCCGGGACTAGCGGGAGTAGGTACCTACAATGAGCAGTTCTTC; cdr3_aa: CRAKAPGLAGVGTYNEQFF
clone_size: few; d_call: TRBD1; v_call: TRBV24-1; j_call: TRBJ1-1; cdr3_nt: TGTGCCACCAGTGATAACAGGGGGCGTGAAGCTTTCTTT; cdr3_aa: CATSDNRGREAFF
clone_size: NA; d_call: TRBD1; v_call: TRBV5-1; j_call: TRBJ2-1; cdr3_nt: TGCGCCAGCAGCAAAGGGGACAGGGATAACAATGAGCAGTTCTTC; cdr3_aa: CASSKGDRDNNEQFF
clone_size: NA; d_call: NA; v_call: TRBV6-1; j_call: TRBJ2-5; cdr3_nt: TGTGCCAGCAGTGCGTTAGGGGTCGAGGCCCAGTACTTC; cdr3_aa: CASSALGVEAQYF
clone_size: NA; d_call: NA; v_call: TRBV5-1; j_call: TRBJ2-7; cdr3_nt: TGCGCCAGCAGCCCCCGGGACGGAAGATACGAGCAGTACTTC; cdr3_aa: CASSPRDGRYEQYF
clone_size: many; d_call: TRBD1; v_call: TRBV5-1; j_call: TRBJ1-1; cdr3_nt: TGCGCCAGCAGCCCGGGGACAGGGGGAGGCACTGAAGCTTTCTTT; cdr3_aa: CASSPGTGGGTEAFF
clone_size: NA; d_call: NA; v_call: TRBV12-5; j_call: TRBJ1-2; cdr3_nt: TGTGCTAGTGGTTTGGAACAGGGCTCGTATGGCTACACCTTC; cdr3_aa: CASGLEQGSYGYTF
clone_size: few; d_call: NA; v_call: TRBV7-2; j_call: TRBJ1-1; cdr3_nt: TGTGCCAGCAGCTTATATGCGGAGAACACTGAAGCTTTCTTT; cdr3_aa: CASSLYAENTEAFF
clone_size: few; d_call: NA; v_call: TRBV5-1; j_call: TRBJ1-2; cdr3_nt: TGCGCCAGCAGCTTGGGGCTTCTACATGGCTACACCTTC; cdr3_aa: CASSLGLLHGYTF
clone_size: NA; d_call: NA; v_call: TRBV29-1; j_call: TRBJ2-5; cdr3_nt: TGCAGCGTTGAAAAGGGGCAAGAGACCCAGTACTTC; cdr3_aa: CSVEKGQETQYF
clone_size: few; d_call: TRBD2; v_call: TRBV5-1; j_call: TRBJ2-7; cdr3_nt: TGCGCCAGCAGCTTGTTGACTAGCGGGACCTCCTACGAGCAGTACTTC; cdr3_aa: CASSLLTSGTSYEQYF
clone_size: few; d_call: NA; v_call: TRBV5-1; j_call: TRBJ2-2; cdr3_nt: TGCGCCAGCAGCCCCAGACTTGTGAACACCGGGGAGCTGTTTTTT; cdr3_aa: CASSPRLVNTGELFF
clone_size: NA; d_call: TRBD2; v_call: TRBV27; j_call: TRBJ2-1; cdr3_nt: TGTGCCAGCAGTTTAAGACTAGCGGGAGGGAATGAGCAGTTCTTC; cdr3_aa: CASSLRLAGGNEQFF
clone_size: NA; d_call: NA; v_call: TRBV20-1; j_call: TRBJ1-2; cdr3_nt: TGCAGTGCTCGCTTGATTTGGGCCTACACCTTC; cdr3_aa: CSARLIWAYTF
clone_size: NA; d_call: TRBD2; v_call: TRBV20-1; j_call: TRBJ2-5; cdr3_nt: TGCAGTGCTGGCGTAGCGGGAGGACTTTGGGAGACCCAGTACTTC; cdr3_aa: CSAGVAGGLWETQYF
clone_size: few; d_call: NA; v_call: TRBV7-9; j_call: TRBJ1-5; cdr3_nt: TGTGCCAGCAGCTTAGGGGACCAAGGTCGCCAGCCCCAGCATTTT; cdr3_aa: CASSLGDQGRQPQHF
clone_size: once; d_call: TRBD2; v_call: TRBV7-9; j_call: TRBJ2-1; cdr3_nt: TGTGCCAGCAGCCAACCCCTAGCGGGAGGGCCCAATGAGCAGTTCTTC; cdr3_aa: CASSQPLAGGPNEQFF
clone_size: few; d_call: NA; v_call: TRBV20-1; j_call: TRBJ2-7; cdr3_nt: TGCAGTGCTAGAGATGAGAGTGGGGCTACCTACGAGCAGTACTTC; cdr3_aa: CSARDESGATYEQYF
clone_size: NA; d_call: NA; v_call: TRBV11-3; j_call: TRBJ1-1; cdr3_nt: TGTGCCAGCAGCCCAGGCGGGGCAGGGAACACTGAAGCTTTCTTT; cdr3_aa: CASSPGGAGNTEAFF
clone_size: few; d_call: NA; v_call: TRBV10-3; j_call: TRBJ2-1; cdr3_nt: TGTGCCATCAATACAGGGGGGGACAATGAGCAGTTCTTC; cdr3_aa: CAINTGGDNEQFF
clone_size: NA; d_call: NA; v_call: TRBV27; j_call: TRBJ2-1; cdr3_nt: TGTGCCAGCCGGGACTTCTCCTACAATGAGCAGTTCTTC; cdr3_aa: CASRDFSYNEQFF
clone_size: NA; d_call: TRBD2; v_call: TRBV20-1; j_call: TRBJ2-3; cdr3_nt: TGCAGTGCTTGGACTAGCATAGGCGCAGATACGCAGTATTTT; cdr3_aa: CSAWTSIGADTQYF
clone_size: NA; d_call: NA; v_call: TRBV11-2; j_call: TRBJ1-3; cdr3_nt: TGTGCCAGCAGCTTAAACCCCGTCTCTGGAAACACCATATATTTT; cdr3_aa: CASSLNPVSGNTIYF
clone_size: few; d_call: NA; v_call: TRBV20-1; j_call: TRBJ1-5; cdr3_nt: TGCAGTGCTAGAGTCGGGGGCACCGCCGGGAATCAGCCCCAGCATTTT; cdr3_aa: CSARVGGTAGNQPQHF
clone_size: NA; d_call: TRBD1; v_call: TRBV5-1; j_call: TRBJ2-1; cdr3_nt: TGCGCCAGCAGACCTTGGACAGGGAGCTTCAATGAGCAGTTCTTC; cdr3_aa: CASRPWTGSFNEQFF
clone_size: few; d_call: TRBD1; v_call: TRBV29-1; j_call: TRBJ2-1; cdr3_nt: TGCAGCGTCGACAGGACAGGGAGCTCCTACAATGAGCAGTTCTTC; cdr3_aa: CSVDRTGSSYNEQFF
clone_size: NA; d_call: NA; v_call: TRBV7-9; j_call: TRBJ2-3; cdr3_nt: TGTGCCAGCAGCTCGGACCTGACAGATACGCAGTATTTT; cdr3_aa: CASSSDLTDTQYF
clone_size: NA; d_call: TRBD1; v_call: TRBV15; j_call: TRBJ2-3; cdr3_nt: TGTGCCACCAGCAGACTTACAGGGGCAGATACGCAGTATTTT; cdr3_aa: CATSRLTGADTQYF
clone_size: NA; d_call: NA; v_call: TRBV12-3/TRBV12-4; j_call: TRBJ2-7; cdr3_nt: TGTGCCAGCAGTGCCAACATTGGAGCAGGACATCCCTACGAGCAGTACTTC; cdr3_aa: CASSANIGAGHPYEQYF
clone_size: few; d_call: TRBD1; v_call: TRBV7-8; j_call: TRBJ2-1; cdr3_nt: TGTGCCAGCAGCGCCCCTGGGGACAGCAGATACACAAATGAGCAGTTCTTC; cdr3_aa: CASSAPGDSRYTNEQFF
clone_size: NA; d_call: TRBD1; v_call: TRBV6-1; j_call: TRBJ1-1; cdr3_nt: TGTGCCAGCAGTATGACAGGGGAGACTGAAGCTTTCTTT; cdr3_aa: CASSMTGETEAFF
clone_size: NA; d_call: NA; v_call: TRBV20-1; j_call: TRBJ1-5; cdr3_nt: TGCAGTGCTAGACGGGGTACAGGTAGCAATCAGCCCCAGCATTTT; cdr3_aa: CSARRGTGSNQPQHF
clone_size: NA; d_call: NA; v_call: TRBV6-1; j_call: TRBJ2-1; cdr3_nt: TGTGCCAGCACCCCGGGGACCGCGGACAGTGAGCAGTTCTTC; cdr3_aa: CASTPGTADSEQFF